Below, 13 T cell receptor beta chains from the same sample are listed, as sequenced in a study of T cells in Graves' hyperthyroidism and ophthalmopathy. Amplified regions were TCR beta CDR3 sequences from RNA transcripts. When the TCR CDR3 underwent first-round RT-PCR, the HTBI primer set was used. One entry per CDR3 protein results from TCRdb running MiXCR on the multiplex PCR reads. There are 300,000 to 450,000 distinct CDR3 sequences in the sample; about 15% occur only once, and approximately 9.9% lies in the top ten. The sample consisted of blood. Receptors originate from a woman between 55 and 75 years old with Graves' hyperthyroidism.

Many counts were recorded for this clonotype. V and J are TRBV3-1 and TRBJ1-1; D uncertain. Germline CDR1 LGHDT, CDR2 YNNKEL (reference sequence). The CDR3 contains 14 residues. V lost 3 bases and J lost 2, with 10 bases in between. The DNA for the CDR3 is TGTGCCAGCAGCCACCGTTCCGGAAACACTGAAGCTTTCTTT. Protein product: CASSHRSGNTEAFF.

This chain links TRBV19 with TRBJ2-1; D perhaps matches TRBD1 (6 bases). This CDR3 has 13 residues. The V and J ends lost 10 bases and 2 bases respectively, with 12 bases between them. CDR1 and CDR2 (germline): LNHDA, SQIVND (reference sequence). The CDR3 nucleotides read TGTGCCATTACAGGGAAAGCCTACAATGAGCAGTTCTTC. This translates into CAITGKAYNEQFF.

At least ten counts were recorded for this clonotype. The CDR3 here is CASSSGTWGYNEQFF. The CDR3 DNA follows: TGTGCCAGCTCGTCGGGGACCTGGGGATACAATGAGCAGTTCTTC. This sequence joins TRBV18 and TRBJ2-1, with D possibly being TRBD1 or TRBD2 (5 bases each). This CDR3 comprises 15 residues. Between the trimmed V and J ends, which lost 6 bases and 4 bases, there was a span of 16 bases. The V gene's germline CDR1 is KGHSH and CDR2 LQKENI.

The sample holds many counts of this clonotype. As DNA, the CDR3 is TGCGCCAGCAGCCCGGACTTGGAAGGCTACACCTTC. Encoded protein: CASSPDLEGYTF. The chain couples TRBV5-1 to TRBJ1-2; D gene uncertain. V dropped 4 bases and J dropped 8 bases, with 12 bases sitting between them. This CDR3 has 12 residues. The germline V gene encodes CDR1 SGHRS and CDR2 YFSETQ. The entire variable domain, with the rest obtained from reference TRBV5-1 and TRBJ1-2, is as follows: KAGVTQTPRYLIKTRGQQVTLSCSPISGHRSVSWYQQTPGQGLQFLFEYFSETQRNKGNFPGRFSGRQFSNSRSEMNVSTLELGDSALYLCASSPDLEGYTFGSGTRLTVV.

This clonotype appeared a few times. The chain is built from TRBV10-3 and TRBJ2-2, with 9 bases identical to TRBD2. CDR1 and CDR2 (germline): ENHRY, SYGVKD. Trimming cost V 7 bases and J 1 base; bases outside gene matches: 4. This CDR3 spans 15 amino acids. The CDR3 nucleotides read TGTGCCATCAACCCGACTAGCGGGAACACCGGGGAGCTGTTTTTT. Amino acids: CAINPTSGNTGELFF.

This clonotype appeared a few times. CDR3: CASSRRDIPYEQYF. DNA for the CDR3: TGTGCCAGCAGCCGCCGGGACATTCCCTACGAGCAGTACTTC. The rearrangement uses TRBV3-1 and TRBJ2-7; D is possibly TRBD1 (6 bases). The CDR3 is 14 residues long. Trimming removed 4 bases at V and 2 bases at J, with 12 bases between. CDR1 and CDR2 from the germline V gene are LGHDT and YNNKEL (reference sequence).

In this sample, this clonotype turned up many times. The genes are TRBV2 and TRBJ1-1; 9 bases match TRBD1. The length of the CDR3 is 14 residues. V shed 10 bases and J 5 bases; nucleotides not matched to a gene: 11. CDR1 and CDR2 from the germline V gene are SNHLY and FYNNEI. The CDR3 DNA follows: TGTGCCAACAGAACCGGGACAGGGCGGACTGAAGCTTTCTTT. The encoded protein is CANRTGTGRTEAFF. Filled out from reference TRBV2 and TRBJ1-1, the complete variable domain reads EPEVTQTPSHQVTQMGQEVILRCVPISNHLYFYWYRQILGQKVEFLVSFYNNEISEKSEIFDDQFSVERPDGSNFTLKIRSTKLEDSAMYFCANRTGTGRTEAFFGQGTRLTVV.

This clonotype was seen repeatedly, ten times or more. The rearrangement joins TRBV2 to TRBJ2-7; D gene ambiguous. V lost 6 bases, J lost 2 bases, and 5 bases lay in between. This CDR3 region has 11 residues. Germline V gene lookup returns CDR1 SNHLY and CDR2 FYNNEI. CDR3 protein: CASRNTYEQYF. The CDR3 DNA reads TGTGCCAGCAGGAATACCTACGAGCAGTACTTC.

In its sample, this clonotype was seen a few times. The chain employs TRBV4-2 and TRBJ2-7; D gene ambiguous. Looked up from germline, CDR1 is LGHNA and CDR2 is YNFKEQ. With 3 bases removed from V and 0 bases from J, the gap between germline ends came to 9 bases. This CDR3 is 14 amino acids long. As DNA, the CDR3 is TGTGCCAGCAGCCAGGAACTGTCCTCCTACGAGCAGTACTTC. It encodes CASSQELSSYEQYF.

This clonotype turned up a few times. J is TRBJ2-7 and V is TRBV20-1; 8 nucleotides match TRBD2. In germline, CDR1 is DFQATT, CDR2 SNEGSKA (reference sequence). With 0 bases clipped from V and 4 bases from J, the junction kept 8 bases outside the gene matches. The CDR3 is 15 residues long. The CDR3 region is CSARDRRLAGYEQYF. The CDR3 DNA follows: TGCAGTGCTAGAGATAGAAGGCTAGCGGGTTACGAGCAGTACTTC.

In its sample, this clonotype was seen a few times. This chain joins TRBV3-1 and TRBJ2-1, with TRBD1 matching over 8 bases. After removal of 9 bases from V and 2 bases from J, the junction contained 15 bases not matched to a gene. Germline V lookup: CDR1 LGHDT, CDR2 YNNKEL (reference sequence). This CDR3 region has 17 residues. CDR3 sequence: CASAAAGTGNPYNEQFF. For the CDR3, the DNA is TGTGCCAGTGCCGCCGCCGGGACAGGTAATCCCTACAATGAGCAGTTCTTC.

The gene calls are TRBV6-2 or TRBV6-3 and TRBJ1-2; D gene unclear. The V end was cut by 6 bases, the J end by 5 bases, with 16 bases between. The CDR3 has 14 amino acids. CDR1 and CDR2 from the germline V gene are MNHEY and SVGEGT. CDR3 sequence reads: CASRPLAKGYGYTF. The CDR3 bases are TGTGCCAGCAGGCCACTTGCAAAGGGTTATGGCTACACCTTC.

This rearrangement joins TRBV12-3 or TRBV12-4 to TRBJ2-3; D is unresolved. Between the trimmed V and J ends, which lost 7 bases and 5 bases, there was a span of 7 bases. The CDR3 covers 11 residues. DNA of the CDR3: TGTGCCAGCACCATTCTAGATACGCAGTATTTT. Translating gives CASTILDTQYF.